Given below is one T cell receptor beta chain in context. Its antigen is not identified. CDR3 and TCR beta VDJ profiling relied on genomic DNA as the template. TCRdb re-called the reads through MiXCR, storing one row per CDR3 protein. This sample has approximately 190,000 distinct CDR3 sequences; 48% occur once, and the top ten carry 9.7%. V was cut by 6 bases and J by 6 bases, with 11 bases left in between. Germline lookup yields CDR1 DFQATT and CDR2 SNEGSKA (reference sequence). The CDR3 runs 11 residues. These data originate in a study of CD8+CD57+ T cells in acquired aplastic anemia. Overall study results and limits: Patients showed no significant difference from controls in CD8+ Simpson's diversity.

Patients included in sequencing had previously demonstrated CD8+CD57+ cell expansion by flow cytometry. The sequencing sample was made of sorted CD4+, CD8+, or CD8+CD57+ T cells (not recorded which) from PBMCs. The chain joins TRBV20-1 to TRBJ1-2; D gene unclear. This clonotype was sampled from a human donor with aplastic anemia. CDR3 loop: CSAPGPDGYTF. CDR3 nucleotide sequence: TGCAGTGCACCAGGTCCGGATGGCTACACCTTC.